This passage covers 21 T cell receptor beta chains from one sample sequenced in a study of cytomegalovirus exposure and HLA in healthy donors. The PCR used 60 Vbeta and 13 Jbeta primers. The protocol was immunoSEQ multiplex PCR, while the TCRdb copy is restricted to in-frame clones and leaves out a portion. The data hold under 150,000 clones, with approximately 84% observed a single time. The source material was PBMCs. The receptors derive from a woman between 35 and 50 years old in good health and CMV-seronegative.

V is TRBV6-5 and J is TRBJ2-1; D unclear. The CDR3 covers 12 residues. V lost 10 bases, J lost 6 bases, and 13 bases lay in between. Germline V CDR1 and CDR2: MNHEY, SVGAGI. The CDR3 sequence is CATVAPGNEQFF. The DNA of the CDR3 is TGTGCCACCGTAGCCCCGGGCAATGAGCAGTTCTTC.

The chain is built from TRBV6-5 and TRBJ2-3; D not certain. V shed 2 bases and J shed 1 base, with 10 bases lying between them. Germline V gives CDR1 MNHEY, CDR2 SVGAGI. The CDR3 covers 15 residues. This chain's CDR3 is CASSYGGSGTDTQYF. The CDR3 DNA follows: TGTGCCAGCAGTTACGGTGGTTCGGGCACAGATACGCAGTATTTT.

This clone has a single count. The rearrangement uses TRBV7-9 and TRBJ2-3, with 11 bases that match TRBD2. The CDR3 is 17 residues long. The J segment lost 6 bases and the V segment lost 5 bases, leaving 13 bases of the junction unmatched. Germline V gives CDR1 SEHNR, CDR2 FQNEAQ (reference sequence). For the CDR3, the DNA is TGTGCCAGCAGCCCCTATTACGCTAGCGGGAGGACCGATACGCAGTATTTT. Its translation is CASSPYYASGRTDTQYF.

The chain uses TRBV5-1 and TRBJ2-1, with TRBD2 as a possible D gene (5 bases). Trimming left V 0 bases short and J 5 bases short, with 9 bases between. This CDR3 is 14 amino acids long. Germline CDR1 reads SGHRS; CDR2 reads YFSETQ. CDR3 sequence reads: CASSLESGHNEQFF. Here the CDR3 DNA reads TGCGCCAGCAGCTTGGAGAGCGGCCACAATGAGCAGTTCTTC.

The chain links TRBV5-1 to TRBJ1-2; D uncertain. The CDR3 runs to 17 residues. Deletions cut 0 bases from V and 10 bases from J, with 25 bases between. The germline gives CDR1 SGHRS, CDR2 YFSETQ. The CDR3 loop is CASSLGINPGTPPLYTF. CDR3 nucleotides: TGCGCCAGCAGCTTGGGAATAAACCCGGGAACCCCACCCCTCTACACCTTC.

The genes are TRBV10-3 and TRBJ1-1; D might be TRBD1 (5 bases). This CDR3 region has 17 residues. Germline lookup yields CDR1 ENHRY and CDR2 SYGVKD. V dropped 0 bases and J dropped 0 bases, with 14 bases sitting between them. CDR3 bases: TGTGCCATCAGTGAGTCTGGCGGTACGGACATGAACACTGAAGCTTTCTTT. This encodes CAISESGGTDMNTEAFF.

J is TRBJ2-3 and V is TRBV7-9; 8 bases agree with TRBD2. V was pared by 4 bases and J by 0 bases, with 6 bases of the junction left unmatched. The germline V gene has CDR1 SEHNR and CDR2 FQNEAQ (reference sequence). The CDR3 totals 16 residues. CDR3 in DNA: TGTGCCAGCAGCTCCCCGGGGGGGACAAGCACAGATACGCAGTATTTT. Translation: CASSSPGGTSTDTQYF.

This clone was counted only a few times. The chain employs TRBV7-3 and TRBJ2-5, with D perhaps TRBD2 (5 bases). From germline, CDR1 is SGHTA and CDR2 FQGTGA. V lost 4 bases to trimming and J lost 7 bases, with 13 bases between them. This CDR3 has 13 residues. Here the CDR3 DNA reads TGTGCCAGCAGCTACCGGGCTCGGGGGACCCAGTACTTC. Protein sequence: CASSYRARGTQYF.

This chain connects TRBV10-3 to TRBJ1-1; no firm D call. V shed 2 bases and J shed 0 bases, with 4 bases lying between them. This CDR3 comprises 13 residues. Germline loops: CDR1 ENHRY, CDR2 SYGVKD. In nucleotides, the CDR3 is TGTGCCATCAGTGAGCAGGTGAACACTGAAGCTTTCTTT. Residues: CAISEQVNTEAFF.

The rearrangement joins TRBV29-1 to TRBJ2-5; D is ambiguous. Germline CDR1 and CDR2: SQVTM and ANQGSEA. The V end lost 3 bases, the J end lost 4 bases, and 6 bases lay between the germline ends. The CDR3 length is 11 residues. This CDR3 reads CSVDRSETQYF. Here the CDR3 DNA reads TGCAGCGTTGACAGGTCAGAGACCCAGTACTTC.

For the CDR3, the DNA is TGCGCCAGCAGCTTGTGGGGGGAGTCACAAGAGACCCAGTACTTC. Its protein is CASSLWGESQETQYF. The chain recombines TRBV5-1 with TRBJ2-5; TRBD2 is a possible D gene (6 bases). The CDR3 consists of 15 residues. Deletions cut 1 base from V and 2 bases from J, with 12 bases between. Germline V gives CDR1 SGHRS, CDR2 YFSETQ.

This chain links TRBV27 with TRBJ2-1; 11 bases are a match to TRBD2. The junction had 11 bases not matched to a gene; V was cut back by 3 bases and J by 10 bases. Germline CDR1 reads MNHEY; CDR2 reads SMNVEV (reference sequence). The CDR3 is 16 residues long. The CDR3 spells CASSFYISGRVGEQFF. DNA of the CDR3: TGTGCCAGCAGTTTCTACATTAGCGGGAGGGTCGGGGAGCAGTTCTTC.

This clone was seen a handful of times. The chain joins TRBV6-6 to TRBJ2-7; maybe TRBD2 (5 bases). The germline CDR1 and CDR2 sequences are MNHNY and SVGAGI (reference sequence). The CDR3 runs to 14 residues. The V end was cut by 7 bases, the J end by 0 bases, with 13 bases between. CDR3 sequence (DNA): TGTGCCAGCACCGGAGCGGAAAGCTCCTACGAGCAGTACTTC. Translating gives CASTGAESSYEQYF.

V is TRBV29-1 and J is TRBJ2-3; TRBD2 matches 9 bases. CDR1 and CDR2 (germline): SQVTM, ANQGSEA. This CDR3 region has 14 residues. J was trimmed by 4 bases and V by 6 bases; bases with no gene match: 8. This chain's CDR3 is CSVPRLAGADTQYF. The CDR3 region has the DNA TGCAGCGTCCCCAGGTTAGCGGGAGCAGATACGCAGTATTTT.

The chain couples TRBV6-5 to TRBJ2-2; TRBD2 is a possible D gene (7 bases). This CDR3 is 14 amino acids long. The germline CDR1 and CDR2 sequences are MNHEY and SVGAGI. The ends were cut back, 6 bases at V and 5 bases at J, with 13 bases in the middle. In DNA form, the CDR3 reads TGTGCCAGCAGGGGAGGGGGGGGGACCGGGGAGCTGTTTTTT. This gives the protein CASRGGGGTGELFF.

The chain is built from TRBV2 and TRBJ2-2; 12 nucleotides align to TRBD2. The junction had 5 bases not matched to a gene; V was cut back by 7 bases and J by 5 bases. The CDR3 has 15 residues. Germline V gene sequence: CDR1 SNHLY, CDR2 FYNNEI. In DNA, the CDR3 is TGTGCCAGCACTAGCGGGGGGGCGGGGACCGGGGAGCTGTTTTTT. It encodes CASTSGGAGTGELFF. Full variable domain (outside the CDR3, taken from reference TRBV2 and TRBJ2-2): EPEVTQTPSHQVTQMGQEVILRCVPISNHLYFYWYRQILGQKVEFLVSFYNNEISEKSEIFDDQFSVERPDGSNFTLKIRSTKLEDSAMYFCASTSGGAGTGELFFGEGSRLTVL.

The chain links TRBV6-5 to TRBJ2-7; TRBD1 is a possible D gene (5 bases). The CDR3 loop spans 14 amino acids. The V gene lost 4 bases and the J gene lost 2 bases, with 12 bases spanning the gap. Per germline, CDR1 MNHEY and CDR2 SVGAGI. As DNA, the CDR3 is TGTGCCAGCAGTTTACAGGATAATACCTACGAGCAGTACTTC. This codes for CASSLQDNTYEQYF.

CDR3 DNA sequence: TGTGCCAGCACTCCGGTTCTCGGGGGCAATCAGCCCCAGCATTTT. Translation gives CASTPVLGGNQPQHF. This chain links TRBV28 with TRBJ1-5; D gene ambiguous. The length of the CDR3 is 15 residues. The germline gives CDR1 MDHEN, CDR2 SYDVKM. V lost 7 bases, J lost 2 bases, and 15 bases lay in between. The full variable domain, rest sourced from reference TRBV28 and TRBJ1-5, is DVKVTQSSRYLVKRTGEKVFLECVQDMDHENMFWYRQDPGLGLRLIYFSYDVKMKEKGDIPEGYSVSREKKERFSLILESASTNQTSMYLCASTPVLGGNQPQHFGDGTRLSIL.

The table lists this clone with a count of one. The V and J genes are TRBV9 and TRBJ1-1; 8 positions match TRBD1. The CDR3 runs to 12 residues. With 3 bases clipped from V and 10 bases from J, the junction kept 5 bases outside the gene matches. CDR1 and CDR2 (germline): SGDLS, YYNGEE. The DNA for the CDR3 is TGTGCCAGCAGCGCAGAAACAGGGGGAGCTTTCTTT. The encoded protein is CASSAETGGAFF.

The V and J genes are TRBV7-7 and TRBJ1-1; D unresolved. The CDR3 runs 13 residues. Germline loops: CDR1 SSHAT, CDR2 FNYEAQ (reference sequence). Trimming left V 2 bases short and J 3 bases short, with 7 bases between. The CDR3: CASSLSPDTEAFF. The CDR3 coding sequence is TGTGCCAGCAGCTTAAGTCCGGACACTGAAGCTTTCTTT.

The chain combines TRBV7-9 with TRBJ1-5; D not certain. Germline CDR1 reads SEHNR; CDR2 reads FQNEAQ (reference sequence). The germline V and J ends were trimmed by 4 bases and 7 bases, with 14 bases remaining between them. This CDR3 spans 14 amino acids. The CDR3 bases are TGTGCCAGCAGCTCGGATATTACCGGGCAGCCCCAGCATTTT. It specifies CASSSDITGQPQHF.